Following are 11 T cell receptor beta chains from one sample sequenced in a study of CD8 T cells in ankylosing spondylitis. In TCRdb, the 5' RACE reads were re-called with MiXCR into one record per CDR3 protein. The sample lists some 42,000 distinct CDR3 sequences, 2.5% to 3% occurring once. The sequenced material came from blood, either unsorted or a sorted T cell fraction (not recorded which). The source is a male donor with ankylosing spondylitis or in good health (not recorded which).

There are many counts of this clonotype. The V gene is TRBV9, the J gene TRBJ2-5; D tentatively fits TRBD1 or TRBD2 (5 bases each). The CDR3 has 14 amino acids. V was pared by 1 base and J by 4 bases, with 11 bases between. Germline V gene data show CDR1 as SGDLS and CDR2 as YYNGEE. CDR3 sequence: CASSVRGTGETQYF. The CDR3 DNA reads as TGTGCCAGCAGCGTAAGAGGGACGGGAGAGACCCAGTACTTC.

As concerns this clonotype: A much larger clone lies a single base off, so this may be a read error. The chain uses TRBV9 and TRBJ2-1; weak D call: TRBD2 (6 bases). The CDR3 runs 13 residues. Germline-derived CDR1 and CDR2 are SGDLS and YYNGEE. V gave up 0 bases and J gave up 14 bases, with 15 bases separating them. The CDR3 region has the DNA TGTGCCAGCAGCGTAGATGCGGGACTGGCGAAGTTCTTC. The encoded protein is CASSVDAGLAKFF.

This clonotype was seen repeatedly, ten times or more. In DNA, the CDR3 is TGTGCCAGCAGCGTGAGCTGGCGGGAAATATACTCTGGGGCCAACGTCCTGACTTTC. Protein: CASSVSWREIYSGANVLTF. The chain recombines TRBV9 with TRBJ2-6; the D gene is possibly TRBD2 (6 bases). The CDR3 has 19 residues. V lost 2 bases and J lost 0, with 18 bases in between. Looked up from germline, CDR1 is SGDLS and CDR2 is YYNGEE.

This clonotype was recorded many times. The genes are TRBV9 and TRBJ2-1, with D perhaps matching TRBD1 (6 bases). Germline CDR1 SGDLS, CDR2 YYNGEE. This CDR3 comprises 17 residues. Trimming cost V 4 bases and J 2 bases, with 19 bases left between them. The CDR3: CASSSTGNSRPYNEQFF. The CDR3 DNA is TGTGCCAGCAGCTCGACAGGAAATAGCCGCCCCTACAATGAGCAGTTCTTC.

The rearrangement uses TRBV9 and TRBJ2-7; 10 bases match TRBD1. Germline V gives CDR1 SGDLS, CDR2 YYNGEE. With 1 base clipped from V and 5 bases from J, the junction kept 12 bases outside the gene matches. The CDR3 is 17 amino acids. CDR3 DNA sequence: TGTGCCAGCAGCGTATCAGCCGTGGGACAGGGGAGCCACGAGCAGTACTTC. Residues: CASSVSAVGQGSHEQYF. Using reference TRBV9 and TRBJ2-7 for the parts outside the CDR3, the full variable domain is DSGVTQTPKHLITATGQRVTLRCSPRSGDLSVYWYQQSLDQGLQFLIQYYNGEERAKGNILERFSAQQFPDLHSELNLSSLELGDSALYFCASSVSAVGQGSHEQYFGPGTRLTVT.

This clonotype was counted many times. The CDR3 sequence: CASSVDSYEQYF. DNA for the CDR3: TGTGCCAGCAGCGTAGATTCCTACGAGCAGTACTTC. V usage is TRBV9 and J usage is TRBJ2-7; D uncertain. Germline V gene data show CDR1 as SGDLS and CDR2 as YYNGEE. Trimming left V 0 bases short and J 1 base short, with 2 bases between. This CDR3 region has 12 residues.

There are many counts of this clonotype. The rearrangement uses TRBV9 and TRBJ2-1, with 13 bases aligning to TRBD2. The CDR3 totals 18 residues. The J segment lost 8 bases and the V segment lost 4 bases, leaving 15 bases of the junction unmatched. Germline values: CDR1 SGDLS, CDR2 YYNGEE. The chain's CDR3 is CASSSDPPTSGRAHEQFF. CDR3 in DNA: TGTGCCAGCAGCTCCGACCCCCCTACTAGCGGGAGGGCCCATGAGCAGTTCTTC.

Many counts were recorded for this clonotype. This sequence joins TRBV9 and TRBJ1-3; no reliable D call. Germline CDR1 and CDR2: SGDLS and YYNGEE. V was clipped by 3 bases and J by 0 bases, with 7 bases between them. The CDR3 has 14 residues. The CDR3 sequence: CASSDPGSGNTIYF. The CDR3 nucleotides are TGTGCCAGCAGCGACCCGGGCTCTGGAAACACCATATATTTT.

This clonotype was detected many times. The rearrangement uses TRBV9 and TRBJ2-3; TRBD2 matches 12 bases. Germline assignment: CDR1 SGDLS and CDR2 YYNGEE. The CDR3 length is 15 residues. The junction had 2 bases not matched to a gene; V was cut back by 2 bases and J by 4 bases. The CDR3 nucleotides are TGTGCCAGCAGCGTGACTAGCGGGAGTGCAGATACGCAGTATTTT. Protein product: CASSVTSGSADTQYF.

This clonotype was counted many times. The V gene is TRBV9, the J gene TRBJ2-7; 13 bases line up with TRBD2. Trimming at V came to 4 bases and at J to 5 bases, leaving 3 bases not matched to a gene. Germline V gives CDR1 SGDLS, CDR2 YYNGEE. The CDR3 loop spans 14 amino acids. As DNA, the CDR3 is TGTGCCAGCAGCTGGGGGACTAGCGGGAACGAGCAGTACTTC. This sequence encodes CASSWGTSGNEQYF.

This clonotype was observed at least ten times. CDR3 residues: CASAGTSFTDTQYF. The CDR3 DNA sequence: TGTGCCAGTGCGGGGACTAGCTTCACAGATACGCAGTATTTT. This chain uses TRBV9 with TRBJ2-3; 9 bases line up with TRBD2. The CDR3 spans 14 residues. The germline CDR1 and CDR2 sequences are SGDLS and YYNGEE. The ends lost 8 bases at V and 2 bases at J; junction bases unmatched: 6.